Presented here are 17 T cell receptor beta chains from one specimen sequenced in a study of T-cell reconstitution after alpha-beta-depleted transplantation in children. Unique molecular identifiers featured in how the TCRbeta library was prepared. TCRdb reprocessed the PCR reads with MiXCR, giving one entry per CDR3 protein. Of about 230,000 distinct CDR3 sequences listed, more than 10% are singletons. The sample was PBMCs from the stem cell graft donor, taken from the stem cell graft. Receptor source: a human donor who donated a stem cell graft to a child with acute lymphoblastic leukemia.

There are many counts of this clonotype. This chain connects TRBV6-5 to TRBJ1-5; 7 nucleotides match TRBD1. The V segment lost 5 bases and the J segment 1 base; nucleotides outside the gene matches: 14. Germline values: CDR1 MNHEY, CDR2 SVGAGI. The CDR3 has 18 amino acids. CDR3 DNA: TGTGCCAGCAGTCCGGACTCTAACACAGGGGTCAGCAATCAGCCCCAGCATTTT. This codes for CASSPDSNTGVSNQPQHF.

This clonotype showed up many times. The genes are TRBV7-8 and TRBJ1-4, with 9 bases matching TRBD1. CDR1 and CDR2 from the germline V gene are SGHVS and FQNEAQ. The ends lost 3 bases at V and 8 bases at J; junction bases unmatched: 4. The CDR3 extends over 14 amino acids. CDR3 region: CASSFRDRDEKLFF. The CDR3 nucleotides read TGTGCCAGCAGCTTCCGGGACAGGGACGAAAAACTGTTTTTT. Filled out from reference TRBV7-8 and TRBJ1-4, the complete variable domain reads GAGVSQSPRYKVAKRGQDVALRCDPISGHVSLFWYQQALGQGPEFLTYFQNEAQLDKSGLPSDRFFAERPEGSVSTLKIQRTQQEDSAVYLCASSFRDRDEKLFFGSGTQLSVL.

This clonotype has only one observation. The chain couples TRBV2 to TRBJ1-5; D possibly corresponds to TRBD1 (5 bases). V shed 10 bases and J shed 0 bases, with 16 bases lying between them. The CDR3 runs to 15 residues. Germline values: CDR1 SNHLY, CDR2 FYNNEI. The CDR3 region is CAIREGMYSNQPQHF. CDR3 nucleotides: TGTGCCATCAGGGAAGGGATGTATAGCAATCAGCCCCAGCATTTT.

This clonotype has ten or more counts. The chain has TRBV7-2 and TRBJ2-3; D may be TRBD2 (5 bases). Germline loops: CDR1 SGHTA, CDR2 FQGNSA. This CDR3 comprises 15 residues. The V end was cut by 3 bases, the J end by 0 bases, with 10 bases between. DNA of the CDR3: TGTGCCAGCAGCTTTTATCCGGGGAGCACAGATACGCAGTATTTT. It translates to CASSFYPGSTDTQYF.

This clonotype was found many times. The rearrangement uses TRBV21-1 and TRBJ1-5; the listed D gene, TRBD1, was not tested against the DNA. TRBV21-1 is an annotated pseudogene. The CDR3 is 15 amino acids. Written as DNA, the CDR3 is TGTGCCAGCAGCTATACGGAGGGGGCGGATCAGCCCCAGCATTTT. This translates into CASSYTEGADQPQHF.

This clonotype has a count of ten or more. The rearrangement uses TRBV20-1 and TRBJ2-7; 7 bases agree with TRBD2. Germline lookup yields CDR1 DFQATT and CDR2 SNEGSKA (reference sequence). Trimming at V came to 5 bases and at J to 3 bases, leaving 1 base not matched to a gene. CDR3 length: 11 residues. CDR3 nucleotides: TGCAGTGCTCCTAGCGGCTACGAGCAGTACTTC. Its protein product is CSAPSGYEQYF.

Ten or more counts support this clonotype. V is TRBV12-3 or TRBV12-4 and J is TRBJ1-2; the D gene is possibly TRBD1 (5 bases). V dropped 2 bases and J dropped 7 bases, with 11 bases sitting between them. This CDR3 region has 13 residues. The chain's CDR3 is CASSLRGSGGYTF. In DNA form, the CDR3 reads TGTGCCAGCAGTTTACGGGGCTCGGGTGGCTACACCTTC.

V is TRBV12-3 or TRBV12-4 and J is TRBJ1-1; D not resolved. The length of the CDR3 is 13 residues. V lost 5 bases and J 1 base, leaving 8 bases between the germline ends. The CDR3 loop is CASSEQWNTEAFF. In nucleotides, the CDR3 is TGTGCCAGCAGTGAACAATGGAACACTGAAGCTTTCTTT.

This clonotype was seen at least ten times. The chain uses TRBV6-5 and TRBJ2-5, with 13 bases fitting TRBD2. This CDR3 has 17 amino acids. Germline V CDR1 and CDR2: MNHEY, SVGAGI. V dropped 6 bases and J dropped 1; count of bases not matched to a gene: 8. CDR3: CASRQTSGGSPQETQYF. CDR3 DNA sequence: TGTGCCAGCAGGCAGACTAGCGGGGGGTCCCCCCAAGAGACCCAGTACTTC.

The table lists this clonotype with many counts. The chain links TRBV20-1 to TRBJ2-5; D could derive from TRBD1 or TRBD2 (5 bases each). From germline, CDR1 is DFQATT and CDR2 SNEGSKA (reference sequence). Trimming pared 8 bases from V and 5 bases from J, leaving 12 bases between. This CDR3 comprises 11 residues. Here the CDR3 DNA reads TGCAGTTCCGAGGGGTTGGAGACCCAGTACTTC. Its translation is CSSEGLETQYF.

This clonotype was observed a few times. The J gene is TRBJ2-7, the V gene TRBV2; TRBD1 matches at 8 bases. This CDR3 is 15 amino acids long. V shed 3 bases and J 4 bases; nucleotides not matched to a gene: 8. Germline V gene sequence: CDR1 SNHLY, CDR2 FYNNEI. The CDR3 spells CASSDRGQAPYEQYF. The CDR3 region has the DNA TGTGCCAGCAGTGATCGGGGACAGGCGCCTTACGAGCAGTACTTC.

The chain recombines TRBV20-1 with TRBJ1-5; no clear D. CDR1 is DFQATT and CDR2 is SNEGSKA in the germline V gene (reference sequence). This CDR3 has 14 residues. Trimming removed 2 bases from V and 6 bases from J, with 14 bases in between. For the CDR3, the DNA is TGCAGTGCTAGATGGCATGCAGGAAGTCAGCCCCAGCATTTT. Its protein product is CSARWHAGSQPQHF.

Concerning this clonotype itself: This could be a read error, since a much larger clone is one nucleotide away. The chain links TRBV2 to TRBJ1-5; D is possibly TRBD1 (6 bases). The CDR3 consists of 15 residues. Trimming removed 3 bases from V and 4 bases from J, with 13 bases in between. Germline CDR1 and CDR2: SNHLY and FYNNEI. This CDR3 is CASSDASDSNQPQHF. CDR3 coding DNA: TGTGCCAGCAGTGACGCCTCGGACAGTAATCAGCCCCAGCATTTT.

This clonotype appeared many times. V gene TRBV12-3 or TRBV12-4 combines with J gene TRBJ1-4, with 7 bases that match TRBD1. The CDR3 extends over 15 amino acids. V shed 2 bases, J shed 6 bases, and the junction held 6 bases outside the gene matches. CDR3 sequence: CASSLLTGLDEKLFF. As DNA, the CDR3 is TGTGCCAGCAGTTTACTGACAGGGTTGGATGAAAAACTGTTTTTT.

The rearrangement uses TRBV12-3 or TRBV12-4 and TRBJ2-1; maybe TRBD1 (5 bases). The CDR3 extends over 16 amino acids. V was pared by 5 bases and J by 0 bases, with 14 bases between. The CDR3 protein is CASSTRQGSSYNEQFF. As DNA, the CDR3 is TGTGCCAGCAGTACCCGCCAGGGAAGCTCCTACAATGAGCAGTTCTTC.

In its sample, this clonotype was seen a few times. The CDR3 spells CASSLSERATGELFF. In DNA, the CDR3 is TGTGCCAGCAGCTTATCCGAGCGGGCCACCGGGGAGCTGTTTTTT. The chain is built from TRBV7-9 and TRBJ2-2; TRBD2 might be the D (6 bases). The germline V gene has CDR1 SEHNR and CDR2 FQNEAQ (reference sequence). V lost 2 bases to trimming and J lost 4 bases, with 11 bases between them. This CDR3 has 15 residues. Full variable domain (remainder filled in from reference TRBV7-9 and TRBJ2-2): DTGVSQNPRHKITKRGQNVTFRCDPISEHNRLYWYRQTLGQGPEFLTYFQNEAQLEKSRLLSDRFSAERPKGSFSTLEIQRTEQGDSAMYLCASSLSERATGELFFGEGSRLTVL.

Only a few counts were recorded for this clonotype. In DNA form, the CDR3 reads TGTGCCAGCAGTGCCGTCGGGACAGGTACTGAAGCTTTCTTT. Amino acids: CASSAVGTGTEAFF. The V gene is TRBV6-1, the J gene TRBJ1-1; TRBD1 matches 8 bases. The CDR3 totals 14 residues. The V and J ends lost 4 bases and 5 bases, in that order; junction bases with no gene match: 6. CDR1 is MNHNS and CDR2 is SASEGT in the germline V gene.